This TCR beta chain was profiled in a study of control samples from healthy donors and cancer patients. Sequenced by immunoSEQ multiplex PCR; TCRdb stores in-frame clones only, minus some. The table shows about 120,000 clones, with roughly 91% occurring only once. The V gene's germline CDR1 is SGHTA and CDR2 FQGTGA. This CDR3 contains 13 residues. With 5 bases removed from V and 2 bases from J, the gap between germline ends came to 9 bases. Specimen: blood. The chain has TRBV7-3 and TRBJ2-5; D tentatively reads TRBD1 or TRBD2 (6 bases each). The receptor was derived from a man in his forties or fifties in good health. CDR3 DNA: TGTGCCAGCAGCGGGGGGCGGCAAGAGACCCAGTACTTC. Amino acid sequence: CASSGGRQETQYF. Full variable domain (rest looked up from reference TRBV7-3 and TRBJ2-5): GAGVSQTPSNKVTEKGKYVELRCDPISGHTALYWYRQSLGQGPEFLIYFQGTGAADDSGLPNDRFFAVRPEGSVSTLKIQRTERGDSAVYLCASSGGRQETQYFGPGTRLLVL.